This TCR beta chain originates from a study of shared clonotypes between healthy human individuals. Study results and limitations: Compared with clonotypes that all four donors shared, non-shared clonotypes had lower generation probabilities. Richness estimates generally favored naive over memory subsets.

Turning to this clone: Antigen specificity is unknown.

At a deep level, the assay was run. Produced via immunoSEQ multiplex PCR; TCRdb's table is partial and in-frame only. Counted here are under 1,100,000 clones, around 74% occurring once; the ten biggest clones make up roughly 1.4%. Every donor was a Caucasian adult from Nashville, Tennessee. Sequencing input: memory CD4+ T cells sorted from blood. Subset of the sample: CD45RA-negative fraction. The receptor was isolated from a man younger than 35 in good health.

The CDR3 region has the DNA TGCGCCAGCAGCTTGGCTACAGCGGACTATGGCTACACCTTC. Amino acids: CASSLATADYGYTF. This chain uses TRBV5-1 with TRBJ1-2; D not certain. The CDR3 loop spans 14 amino acids. With 0 bases removed from V and 3 bases from J, the gap between germline ends came to 9 bases. Germline V gene sequence: CDR1 SGHRS, CDR2 YFSETQ.